This TCR beta chain came from a study of T cell changes during pregnancy in multiple sclerosis. Profiling relied on immunoSEQ multiplex PCR, and the TCRdb table lists in-frame clones only, not all of them. The repertoire holds 29,000 or so clones, with around 89% as singletons. This material consisted of CD8+ T cells from peripheral blood mononuclear cells, taken after pregnancy. The clonotype originates from a female donor with multiple sclerosis, enrolled in a pregnancy study.

CDR3 coding DNA: TGTGCCAGCAGTTTTTATGGGACTAGCGGGAGGGCCGGGGAGACCCAGTACTTC. Protein: CASSFYGTSGRAGETQYF. The chain recombines TRBV28 with TRBJ2-5; 16 bases line up with TRBD2. This CDR3 has 18 amino acids. Trimming at V came to 3 bases and at J to 5 bases, leaving 9 bases not matched to a gene. Germline CDR1 MDHEN, CDR2 SYDVKM.